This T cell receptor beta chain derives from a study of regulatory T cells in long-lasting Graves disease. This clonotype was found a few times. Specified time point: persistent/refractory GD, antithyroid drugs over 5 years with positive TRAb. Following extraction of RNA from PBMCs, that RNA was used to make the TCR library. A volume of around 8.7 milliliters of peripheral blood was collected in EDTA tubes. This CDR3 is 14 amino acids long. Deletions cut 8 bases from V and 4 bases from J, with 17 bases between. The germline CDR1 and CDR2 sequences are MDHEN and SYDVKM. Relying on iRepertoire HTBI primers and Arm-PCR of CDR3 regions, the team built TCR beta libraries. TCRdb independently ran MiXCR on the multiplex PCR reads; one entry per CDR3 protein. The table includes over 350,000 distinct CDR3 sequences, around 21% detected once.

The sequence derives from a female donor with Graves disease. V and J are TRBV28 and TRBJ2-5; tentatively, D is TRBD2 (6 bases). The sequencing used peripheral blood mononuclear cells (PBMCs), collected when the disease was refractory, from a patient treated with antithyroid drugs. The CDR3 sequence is CASGTRFRGETQYF. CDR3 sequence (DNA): TGTGCCAGCGGGACTCGTTTTCGAGGAGAGACCCAGTACTTC.